One T cell receptor (beta chain) is described in this entry. Its target is not known. Among CD8+ T cells, naive ones were CD45RO-CCR7+CD27+CD95-. This entry comes from a study of CXCR3-negative and CXCR3-positive naive CD8 T cells. Whole-study findings and limits: Naive CXCR3-negative and CXCR3-positive cells had similar TRBV-TRBJ usage; memory differed.

TRB cDNA was prepared as libraries by UMI-labeled 5' RACE. Following a re-call of the 5' RACE reads, TCRdb has one entry per CDR3 protein and lacks DNA. The ten most abundant clones cover less than 0.55% of a sample with 100,000 to 150,000 distinct CDR3 sequences. Input material: naive CXCR3- CD8+ T cells from blood. Subset given: CD45RO-CCR7+CD27+CD95- naive CD8+ T cells lacking CXCR3 (TNR3-). The clonotype originates from a human donor in good health. Some clones in this sample may be carry-over from other donors' samples.

The CDR3 sequence is CASSLEGAGSYEQYF. The genes are TRBV12-3 or TRBV12-4 and TRBJ2-7; TCRdb returns TRBD1, unconfirmable since there is no DNA. The CDR3 is 15 residues long.